Below are 2 T cell receptor beta chains sequenced from a single sample in a study of T cell changes during pregnancy in multiple sclerosis. Profiling relied on immunoSEQ multiplex PCR, and the TCRdb table lists in-frame clones only, not all of them. The sample includes about 12,000 clones, about 87% of them seen just once. The sequenced sample was CD8+ T cells from peripheral blood mononuclear cells, obtained in the second trimester of pregnancy. These receptors all stem from a female donor in good health, enrolled as a control in a pregnancy study.

The V call is TRBV6-6, the J call TRBJ2-5, with TRBD1 matching over 7 bases. The CDR3 spans 14 residues. The V gene's germline CDR1 is MNHNY and CDR2 SVGAGI (reference sequence). V lost 5 bases to trimming and J lost 4 bases; unmatched junction nucleotides: 7. This CDR3 is CASSLTGVPETQYF. DNA for the CDR3: TGTGCCAGCAGTCTTACAGGGGTTCCAGAGACCCAGTACTTC.

The chain recombines TRBV4-1 with TRBJ2-3; D is perhaps TRBD2 (7 bases). This CDR3 is 17 amino acids long. V was shortened by 1 base and J by 3 bases, with 17 bases between the two germline ends. Germline V gene sequence: CDR1 MGHRA, CDR2 YSYEKL. CDR3 bases: TGCGCCAGCAGCCAAGGAGGGGGGGCGCGAGTTACAGATACGCAGTATTTT. Protein: CASSQGGGARVTDTQYF.